These 17 T cell receptor beta chains were sequenced from one sample in a study of CD4+ T cells in melanoma. The table came from immunoSEQ multiplex PCR; TCRdb's copy has only in-frame clones and leaves some out. Altogether some 4,000 clones are present, about 80% being singletons, with the ten largest covering roughly 10%. Input material: tumor tissue. Receptors originate from a human donor with melanoma.

The rearrangement joins TRBV9 to TRBJ1-1, with D unclear. This CDR3 region has 13 residues. Trimming cost V 0 bases and J 0 bases, with 3 bases left between them. The germline CDR1 and CDR2 sequences are SGDLS and YYNGEE. Here the CDR3 reads CASSVDMNTEAFF. The CDR3 DNA reads as TGTGCCAGCAGCGTAGACATGAACACTGAAGCTTTCTTT.

This chain uses TRBV2 with TRBJ2-5; D is perhaps TRBD1 (6 bases). The J call may be wrong; the DNA end is better matched by TRBJ2-7. The CDR3 covers 13 residues. Germline V gene sequence: CDR1 SNHLY, CDR2 FYNNEI. CDR3 nucleotide sequence: TGTGCCACCGGGCAGGGGAGAGGGTACGAGCAGTACTTC. It specifies CATGQGRGYEQYF.

The sample holds a few counts of this clone. The rearrangement uses TRBV14 and TRBJ1-6; TRBD1 matches at 7 bases. Per germline, CDR1 SGHDN and CDR2 FVKESK. With V trimmed by 0 bases and J by 7 bases, 0 bases remained unmatched. The CDR3 runs to 14 residues. CDR3 region: CASSQEQGNSPLHF. For the CDR3, the DNA is TGTGCCAGCAGCCAAGAACAGGGGAATTCACCCCTCCACTTT.

This chain uses TRBV4-3 with TRBJ2-7; 9 bases align to TRBD2. Germline V lookup: CDR1 LGHNA, CDR2 YSLEER. CDR3 length equals 17 residues. V shed 0 bases and J 4 bases; nucleotides not matched to a gene: 10. As DNA, the CDR3 is TGCGCCAGCAGCCAAGATGGGGAGCGGGAGGAGTTTTACGAGCAGTACTTC. Its translation is CASSQDGEREEFYEQYF.

The chain carries TRBV7-2 and TRBJ2-3; TRBD2 matches 9 bases. After removal of 4 bases from V and 3 bases from J, the junction contained 2 bases not matched to a gene. CDR1 is SGHTA and CDR2 is FQGNSA in the germline V gene. This CDR3 contains 14 residues. The CDR3 is CASSSTSGTDTQYF. The CDR3 DNA follows: TGTGCCAGCAGCTCGACTAGCGGTACAGATACGCAGTATTTT.

The chain has TRBV7-9 and TRBJ1-5, with 8 bases fitting TRBD1. CDR1 and CDR2 from the germline V gene are SEHNR and FQNEAQ (reference sequence). V trimming: 5 bases; J trimming: 5 bases; junction bases outside the gene matches: 5. The CDR3 loop spans 14 amino acids. In nucleotides, the CDR3 is TGTGCCAGCAGCCTTTCGACAGGGGATCAGCCCCAGCATTTT. Its translation is CASSLSTGDQPQHF. Full variable domain (missing parts from reference TRBV7-9 and TRBJ1-5): DTGVSQNPRHKITKRGQNVTFRCDPISEHNRLYWYRQTLGQGPEFLTYFQNEAQLEKSRLLSDRFSAERPKGSFSTLEIQRTEQGDSAMYLCASSLSTGDQPQHFGDGTRLSIL.

V and J are TRBV27 and TRBJ2-2; D is unresolved. Germline values: CDR1 MNHEY, CDR2 SMNVEV (reference sequence). V was shortened by 0 bases and J by 3 bases, with 8 bases between the two germline ends. This CDR3 has 15 amino acids. The CDR3 loop is CASSLSTPYTGELFF. CDR3 DNA sequence: TGTGCCAGCAGTTTATCGACCCCTTACACCGGGGAGCTGTTTTTT.

This clone was counted a single time. This sequence joins TRBV4-3 and TRBJ2-2, with 9 bases lining up with TRBD2. The CDR3 covers 14 residues. Unmatched junction bases numbered 7, after V lost 10 bases and J lost 4 bases. Germline V gene data show CDR1 as LGHNA and CDR2 as YSLEER. This CDR3 reads CATRGGRATGELFF. Here the CDR3 DNA reads TGCGCCACCCGGGGCGGGAGGGCCACCGGGGAGCTGTTTTTT.

The gene calls are TRBV19 and TRBJ2-1, with no clear D. V lost 5 bases to trimming and J lost 10 bases, with 18 bases between them. This CDR3 comprises 14 residues. Germline assignment: CDR1 LNHDA and CDR2 SQIVND (reference sequence). CDR3 nucleotide sequence: TGTGCCAGTAGTCCCTTCCAACTTAAGGGCGAGCAGTTCTTC. It codes for CASSPFQLKGEQFF.

This chain joins TRBV2 and TRBJ2-2, with D possibly being TRBD1 (6 bases). With 8 bases removed from V and 3 bases from J, the gap between germline ends came to 10 bases. The germline V gene encodes CDR1 SNHLY and CDR2 FYNNEI. This CDR3 is built from 13 residues. The CDR3: CASLDRDTGELFF. DNA for the CDR3: TGTGCCAGCCTGGACAGAGACACCGGGGAGCTGTTTTTT.

The V call is TRBV7-2, the J call TRBJ1-2, with D possibly TRBD1 on 5 matching bases. CDR3 size: 13 residues. V was clipped by 5 bases and J by 5 bases, with 12 bases between them. Per the germline V gene, CDR1 is SGHTA and CDR2 is FQGNSA. DNA of the CDR3: TGTGCCAGCAGCGAGGGACGGAAATATGGCTACACCTTC. Encoded protein: CASSEGRKYGYTF.

This clone showed up just a few times. The chain couples TRBV28 to TRBJ1-1; D may be TRBD1 (5 bases). V was trimmed by 6 bases and J by 6 bases, leaving 8 bases between them. In germline, CDR1 is MDHEN, CDR2 SYDVKM. The CDR3 consists of 11 residues. The DNA of the CDR3 is TGTGCCAGCAGGCAGGGACCTGAAGCTTTCTTT. Translated: CASRQGPEAFF.

This clone was seen a few times. The CDR3 DNA reads TGTGCCAGCAGGCCCCTAGCGGGAGGACTCAATGAGCAGTTCTTC. Its protein is CASRPLAGGLNEQFF. This rearrangement joins TRBV6-6 to TRBJ2-1; TRBD2 matches at 11 bases. Per germline, CDR1 MNHNY and CDR2 SVGAGI (reference sequence). The CDR3 sequence is 15 residues long. V was clipped by 6 bases and J by 6 bases; unmatched bases: 7.

This chain links TRBV30 with TRBJ1-2; no reliable D call. V was pared by 2 bases and J by 8 bases, with 12 bases between. The CDR3 totals 12 residues. The V gene's germline CDR1 is GTSNPN and CDR2 SVGIG (reference sequence). The CDR3 nucleotides read TGTGCCTGGAGTCCGGAGACTGGGGGCTACACCTTC. This translates into CAWSPETGGYTF.

This clone was counted a few times. This rearrangement joins TRBV28 to TRBJ2-2, with 13 bases fitting TRBD2. The V gene's germline CDR1 is MDHEN and CDR2 SYDVKM. CDR3 length: 18 amino acids. With 3 bases clipped from V and 0 bases from J, the junction kept 4 bases outside the gene matches. The CDR3 DNA follows: TGTGCCAGCAGTTTCCCCACTAGCGGGGGGGCGAACACCGGGGAGCTGTTTTTT. Translation: CASSFPTSGGANTGELFF. Full variable domain (missing parts from reference TRBV28 and TRBJ2-2): DVKVTQSSRYLVKRTGEKVFLECVQDMDHENMFWYRQDPGLGLRLIYFSYDVKMKEKGDIPEGYSVSREKKERFSLILESASTNQTSMYLCASSFPTSGGANTGELFFGEGSRLTVL.

This clone was found a few times. This chain joins TRBV20-1 and TRBJ1-1, with 7 bases lining up with TRBD1. Germline V CDR1 and CDR2: DFQATT, SNEGSKA (reference sequence). There are 11 residues in the CDR3. The ends lost 6 bases at V and 5 bases at J; junction bases unmatched: 3. CDR3 bases: TGCAGTGCCGGGACAGAAACTGAAGCTTTCTTT. Translating gives CSAGTETEAFF.

DNA of the CDR3: TGTGCCAGCAGCCCCCGACAGGGAGGGACCGGGGAGCTGTTTTTT. It yields the protein CASSPRQGGTGELFF. The genes are TRBV14 and TRBJ2-2; possibly TRBD1 or TRBD2 for D (7 bases each). Per germline, CDR1 SGHDN and CDR2 FVKESK. Trimming stripped 4 bases from V and 5 bases from J, with 14 bases between. The CDR3 has 15 residues.